A single sample is the source of the 30 T cell receptor beta chains below, sequenced in a study of shared T cell receptors in the human thymus. Assay: immunoSEQ multiplex PCR; the TCRdb copy retains only in-frame clones and omits some. Among some 760,000 clones listed, 80% to 90% were seen once. The same sample was also used in a study of human thymus T cells.

The sequencing input was thymocytes. These receptors were obtained from a girl in the first two years of life with a congenital heart defect.

The chain joins TRBV7-7 to TRBJ2-7; maybe TRBD1 (6 bases). Germline V gene sequence: CDR1 SSHAT, CDR2 FNYEAQ (reference sequence). Deletions cut 3 bases from V and 4 bases from J, with 10 bases between. There are 13 residues in the CDR3. The CDR3 reads CASSFTRGYEQYF. DNA for the CDR3: TGTGCCAGCAGCTTTACCAGGGGATACGAGCAGTACTTC.

The chain recombines TRBV4-3 with TRBJ1-3; D may be TRBD1 (5 bases). The V gene's germline CDR1 is LGHNA and CDR2 YSLEER. This CDR3 spans 19 amino acids. Deletions cut 0 bases from V and 2 bases from J, with 20 bases between. For the CDR3, the DNA is TGCGCCAGCAGCCAAGACCCTCTTCTACAGGCGGTAACTGGAAACACCATATATTTT. Translation: CASSQDPLLQAVTGNTIYF.

The genes are TRBV11-1 and TRBJ1-2, with 9 bases lining up with TRBD1. The germline gives CDR1 SGHAT, CDR2 FQDESV (reference sequence). CDR3 length: 14 residues. Trimming took 5 bases from V and 6 from J; bases not matched to a gene: 7. For the CDR3, the DNA is TGTGCCAGCAGCCGGGGACAGGGTACAGATGGCTACACCTTC. The encoded protein is CASSRGQGTDGYTF.

J is TRBJ2-4 and V is TRBV4-3; 7 bases fit TRBD1. The CDR3 is 22 residues long. The junction had 20 bases not matched to a gene; V was cut back by 0 bases and J by 0 bases. Per the germline V gene, CDR1 is LGHNA and CDR2 is YSLEER. CDR3: CASSQDRKEGTARTLAKNIQYF. CDR3 in DNA: TGCGCCAGCAGCCAAGATCGGAAAGAAGGGACAGCCAGGACCCTAGCCAAAAACATTCAGTACTTC.

The chain joins TRBV27 to TRBJ2-5, with 9 bases fitting TRBD2. The V gene's germline CDR1 is MNHEY and CDR2 SMNVEV (reference sequence). The V segment lost 4 bases and the J segment 5 bases; nucleotides outside the gene matches: 14. CDR3 length: 17 residues. CDR3 bases: TGTGCCAGCAGTTCGGCCGCGGCGGGGGGGCGGCGGGAGACCCAGTACTTC. Protein: CASSSAAAGGRRETQYF.

The chain uses TRBV5-1 and TRBJ2-1, with TRBD1 as a possible D gene (6 bases). V lost 6 bases, J lost 6 bases, and 25 bases lay in between. CDR3 length: 17 residues. The germline V gene has CDR1 SGHRS and CDR2 YFSETQ. CDR3 sequence: CASNRGRGHASGNEQFF. The DNA for the CDR3 is TGCGCCAGCAACCGGGGCAGGGGTCATGCGTCGGGCAATGAGCAGTTCTTC.

The chain couples TRBV2 to TRBJ1-1; TRBD1 matches at 10 bases. Germline values: CDR1 SNHLY, CDR2 FYNNEI. V shed 6 bases, J shed 3 bases, and the junction held 10 bases outside the gene matches. This CDR3 region has 16 residues. CDR3 amino acids: CASRPDRGQGYTEAFF. The CDR3 nucleotides are TGTGCCAGCAGGCCCGACAGGGGGCAAGGCTACACTGAAGCTTTCTTT.

CDR3 DNA: TGTGCCAGCAGCCCTCCGGGCGGGGGGCGACCGGGCACAGATACGCAGTATTTT. It encodes CASSPPGGGRPGTDTQYF. The rearrangement links TRBV5-5 to TRBJ2-3, with TRBD2 matching 8 bases. The V and J ends lost 4 bases and 1 base, in that order; junction bases with no gene match: 14. The length of the CDR3 is 18 residues. From germline, CDR1 is SGHKS and CDR2 YYEKEE (reference sequence).

This chain links TRBV27 with TRBJ1-4, with a weak D call TRBD1 (6 bases). Germline CDR1 is MNHEY and CDR2 is SMNVEV (reference sequence). This CDR3 spans 17 amino acids. The V and J ends lost 2 bases and 4 bases respectively, with 17 bases between them. CDR3: CASSLVVERGYNEKLFF. In DNA form, the CDR3 reads TGTGCCAGCAGTTTAGTTGTGGAGAGGGGGTATAATGAAAAACTGTTTTTT.

The chain has TRBV5-1 and TRBJ1-2; D possibly corresponds to TRBD1 (6 bases). The germline gives CDR1 SGHRS, CDR2 YFSETQ. V lost 0 bases and J 5 bases, leaving 17 bases between the germline ends. The CDR3 consists of 16 residues. The DNA for the CDR3 is TGCGCCAGCAGCTTGGTAGGGGGTCGGGTTCGGTATGGCTACACCTTC. It translates to CASSLVGGRVRYGYTF.

This chain connects TRBV2 to TRBJ1-1; 8 nucleotides align to TRBD1. CDR1 is SNHLY, CDR2 FYNNEI, per germline. The CDR3 consists of 16 residues. V gave up 10 bases and J gave up 1 base; unmatched junction bases: 14. CDR3 residues: CANRDLRGRGNTEAFF. DNA for the CDR3: TGTGCCAACAGGGACCTCAGGGGGCGAGGGAACACTGAAGCTTTCTTT.

Comments on this clone: The missing conserved phenylalanine or tryptophan at the end of this CDR3 makes a read error likely. The DNA is omitted, as the CDR3 cannot be located on it reliably, and the CDR3 follows TCRdb's listing. V gene TRBV5-1 combines with J gene TRBJ2-3; TRBD2 was called by the table and not checked on the DNA. Germline CDR1 SGHRS, CDR2 YFSETQ. The CDR3 totals 13 residues, both ends included. This CDR3 is CASRPGLAGIKQI.

The rearrangement links TRBV5-6 to TRBJ2-5, with a tentative D call TRBD2 (6 bases). CDR3 length: 13 residues. V lost 7 bases and J lost 3, with 13 bases in between. Looked up from germline, CDR1 is SGHDT and CDR2 is YYEEEE. The CDR3 coding sequence is TGTGCCAGCGGGCCACGGAGGGAAGAGACCCAGTACTTC. Translated, it gives CASGPRREETQYF.

This clone was seen just once. The chain uses TRBV13 and TRBJ1-2, with 9 bases lining up with TRBD1. The germline gives CDR1 PRHDT, CDR2 FYEKMQ (reference sequence). The CDR3 has 14 amino acids. J lost 9 bases, V lost 5 bases, and 10 bases had no gene match. The chain's CDR3 is CASSPKGTGYSYTF. DNA for the CDR3: TGTGCCAGCAGCCCCAAAGGGACAGGGTATAGCTACACCTTC.

This chain uses TRBV5-4 with TRBJ2-7, with D possibly matching TRBD2 (5 bases). The CDR3 has 17 amino acids. The V end was cut by 0 bases, the J end by 2 bases, with 18 bases between. Germline CDR1 SGHNT, CDR2 YYREEE (reference sequence). The chain's CDR3 is CASSLGLRRHIPYEQYF. CDR3 nucleotide sequence: TGTGCCAGCAGCTTGGGACTAAGAAGACACATCCCCTACGAGCAGTACTTC.

The chain couples TRBV4-1 to TRBJ1-2; D gene uncertain. There are 14 residues in the CDR3. V lost 2 bases and J 8 bases, leaving 15 bases between the germline ends. CDR1 and CDR2 (germline): MGHRA, YSYEKL. The CDR3 DNA reads as TGCGCCAGCAGCCAATTCCGGAGGGAAGGAGGCTACACCTTC. Translation gives CASSQFRREGGYTF.

This chain uses TRBV6-1 with TRBJ2-5; D uncertain. CDR3 length: 13 amino acids. CDR1 MNHNS and CDR2 SASEGT come from the germline V gene. V was pared by 8 bases and J by 5 bases, with 15 bases between. The CDR3 DNA reads TGTGCCAGCGCGAGGATCCTCGGGGAGACCCAGTACTTC. This encodes CASARILGETQYF.

The chain has TRBV27 and TRBJ1-5; D might be TRBD1 (5 bases). Germline CDR1 is MNHEY and CDR2 is SMNVEV (reference sequence). V was pared by 5 bases and J by 4 bases, with 18 bases between. The CDR3 is made up of 16 amino acids. DNA for the CDR3: TGTGCCAGCAGTCCCCTCGAGAGGGGAGGTAATCAGCCCCAGCATTTT. Translated: CASSPLERGGNQPQHF.

The V and J genes are TRBV5-1 and TRBJ1-1, with 9 bases matching TRBD1. J gave up 5 bases and V 0 bases, and 23 bases lay outside the gene matches. Germline CDR1 reads SGHRS; CDR2 reads YFSETQ. The CDR3 totals 21 residues. The CDR3 spells CASSLGSHLLDRGNLRTEAFF. CDR3 in DNA: TGCGCCAGCAGCTTGGGATCCCACCTCCTGGACAGGGGAAACCTGAGGACTGAAGCTTTCTTT. Combining the CDR3 with reference TRBV5-1 and TRBJ1-1 gives the whole variable domain KAGVTQTPRYLIKTRGQQVTLSCSPISGHRSVSWYQQTPGQGLQFLFEYFSETQRNKGNFPGRFSGRQFSNSRSEMNVSTLELGDSALYLCASSLGSHLLDRGNLRTEAFFGQGTRLTVV.

The chain carries TRBV7-9 and TRBJ2-5; 14 bases align to TRBD2. This CDR3 spans 18 amino acids. Germline lookup yields CDR1 SEHNR and CDR2 FQNEAQ (reference sequence). J gave up 0 bases and V 5 bases, and 8 bases lay outside the gene matches. For the CDR3, the DNA is TGTGCCAGCAGCCTTCCTGGACTAGCGGGGGGTTACCAAGAGACCCAGTACTTC. The encoded protein is CASSLPGLAGGYQETQYF. Full variable domain (rest looked up from reference TRBV7-9 and TRBJ2-5): DTGVSQNPRHKITKRGQNVTFRCDPISEHNRLYWYRQTLGQGPEFLTYFQNEAQLEKSRLLSDRFSAERPKGSFSTLEIQRTEQGDSAMYLCASSLPGLAGGYQETQYFGPGTRLLVL.

The chain links TRBV2 to TRBJ1-6; D is possibly TRBD1 (6 bases). V shed 6 bases and J shed 0 bases, with 18 bases lying between them. This CDR3 spans 18 amino acids. Per germline, CDR1 SNHLY and CDR2 FYNNEI. CDR3 in amino acids: CASRGKTGPSSYNSPLHF. CDR3 nucleotide sequence: TGTGCCAGCAGGGGTAAGACAGGACCCTCCTCCTATAATTCACCCCTCCACTTT.

In its sample, this clone was seen a few times. The chain joins TRBV27 to TRBJ2-1, with 11 bases identical to TRBD1. CDR1 MNHEY and CDR2 SMNVEV come from the germline V gene (reference sequence). V shed 6 bases and J 8 bases; nucleotides not matched to a gene: 15. The CDR3 is 17 amino acids. This chain's CDR3 is CASRANPGTGGCYEQFF. CDR3 DNA: TGTGCCAGCAGAGCCAACCCCGGGACAGGGGGATGTTATGAGCAGTTCTTC.

The J gene is TRBJ2-5, the V gene TRBV6-8; the match to TRBD1 covers 10 bases. Germline-derived CDR1 and CDR2 are MNHGY and SAAAGT. The V segment lost 8 bases and the J segment 11 bases; nucleotides outside the gene matches: 17. The CDR3 spans 15 residues. The CDR3 DNA is TGTGCCAGCGGGAAACTAAGACAGGGGGCTAGAGAGCAGTACTTC. Its translation is CASGKLRQGAREQYF.

This clone was seen more than once but under ten times. The rearrangement links TRBV5-1 to TRBJ2-6; 8 bases map to TRBD2. In germline, CDR1 is SGHRS, CDR2 YFSETQ. The CDR3 loop spans 19 amino acids. J lost 1 base, V lost 1 base, and 10 bases had no gene match. The CDR3 spells CASSLSGGRKDSGANVLTF. The CDR3 DNA is TGCGCCAGCAGCTTGTCGGGCGGGAGGAAAGATTCTGGGGCCAACGTCCTGACTTTC.

This sequence joins TRBV9 and TRBJ1-4; possibly TRBD1 for D (6 bases). Between the trimmed V and J ends, which lost 3 bases and 5 bases, there was a span of 17 bases. Germline CDR1 reads SGDLS; CDR2 reads YYNGEE. The CDR3 is 16 residues long. The CDR3, as DNA: TGTGCCAGCAGCGCCCAAACCGGACAGATCAATGAAAAACTGTTTTTT. It translates to CASSAQTGQINEKLFF.

The chain couples TRBV5-4 to TRBJ1-1, with no clear D. V was pared by 0 bases and J by 1 base, with 13 bases between. In germline, CDR1 is SGHNT, CDR2 YYREEE (reference sequence). CDR3 length equals 16 residues. CDR3 in amino acids: CASSLASVSRNTEAFF. CDR3 coding DNA: TGTGCCAGCAGCTTGGCCTCGGTGTCGCGGAACACTGAAGCTTTCTTT.

Here the CDR3 DNA reads TGTGCCAGTAGTCCACGGACGGGGGAGCAGTACTTC. Encoded protein: CASSPRTGEQYF. V is TRBV19 and J is TRBJ2-7, with TRBD2 as a possible D gene (5 bases). The CDR3 is 12 amino acids. Trimming took 5 bases from V and 7 from J, leaving 12 bases between them. Looked up from germline, CDR1 is LNHDA and CDR2 is SQIVND (reference sequence). The whole variable domain, remainder taken from reference TRBV19 and TRBJ2-7, is DGGITQSPKYLFRKEGQNVTLSCEQNLNHDAMYWYRQDPGQGLRLIYYSQIVNDFQKGDIAEGYSVSREKKESFPLTVTSAQKNPTAFYLCASSPRTGEQYFGPGTRLTVT.

The chain employs TRBV6-1 and TRBJ2-7; no firm D call. Trimming cost V 7 bases and J 2 bases, with 12 bases left between them. This CDR3 is 13 amino acids long. The germline V gene has CDR1 MNHNS and CDR2 SASEGT. In DNA form, the CDR3 reads TGTGCCAGCAATACCTATGTGGCCTACGAGCAGTACTTC. Translating gives CASNTYVAYEQYF.

The rearrangement links TRBV29-1 to TRBJ2-4, with no clear D. The germline gives CDR1 SQVTM, CDR2 ANQGSEA. Trimming stripped 4 bases from V and 9 bases from J, with 10 bases between. This CDR3 spans 11 amino acids. The CDR3 is CSVARRSIQYF. The CDR3 region has the DNA TGCAGCGTTGCCCGCAGAAGCATTCAGTACTTC.

This clone was counted only a few times. The chain has TRBV4-1 and TRBJ2-3; TRBD2 might be the D (6 bases). Germline values: CDR1 MGHRA, CDR2 YSYEKL. Trimming took off 4 bases at V and 2 bases at J, with 10 bases between the two ends. The CDR3 is 14 residues long. CDR3 loop: CASSPRGNTDTQYF. Here the CDR3 DNA reads TGCGCCAGCAGCCCCCGGGGGAACACAGATACGCAGTATTTT.